The 5 T cell receptor beta chains below were found in one sample sequenced in a study of cytomegalovirus exposure and HLA in healthy donors. This PCR relied on a set of 60 Vbeta primers and 13 Jbeta primers. The table came from immunoSEQ multiplex PCR; TCRdb's copy has only in-frame clones and leaves some out. The sample records about 150,000 clones, about 80% being singletons. Material for sequencing was PBMCs. Every receptor here comes from a woman aged 35 to 49 in good health and CMV-seronegative.

This sequence joins TRBV6-6 and TRBJ2-5; TRBD2 matches 14 bases. CDR1 and CDR2 from the germline V gene are MNHNY and SVGAGI (reference sequence). CDR3 length: 15 residues. Germline trimming cut 8 bases from V and 5 bases from J; bases unmatched to any gene: 7. CDR3 coding DNA: TGTGCCAGCGCACCGGGACTAGCGGGGGTGGAGACCCAGTACTTC. As protein: CASAPGLAGVETQYF.

J is TRBJ1-5 and V is TRBV19; D gene unclear. The CDR3 runs to 15 residues. Germline CDR1 is LNHDA and CDR2 is SQIVND (reference sequence). The V and J ends lost 3 bases and 0 bases respectively, with 9 bases between them. The CDR3, as DNA: TGTGCCAGTAGTATCCACCGGGTTAGCAATCAGCCCCAGCATTTT. It translates to CASSIHRVSNQPQHF.

The chain is built from TRBV7-9 and TRBJ2-1, with 7 bases fitting TRBD2. Germline V gene lookup returns CDR1 SEHNR and CDR2 FQNEAQ (reference sequence). Germline trimming cut 4 bases from V and 5 bases from J; bases unmatched to any gene: 11. The CDR3 is made up of 16 amino acids. In nucleotides, the CDR3 is TGTGCCAGCAGCTCTAGCGGACGGGGAAAAAACAATGAGCAGTTCTTC. This codes for CASSSSGRGKNNEQFF. The whole variable domain, filled in from reference TRBV7-9 and TRBJ2-1, reads DTGVSQNPRHKITKRGQNVTFRCDPISEHNRLYWYRQTLGQGPEFLTYFQNEAQLEKSRLLSDRFSAERPKGSFSTLEIQRTEQGDSAMYLCASSSSGRGKNNEQFFGPGTRLTVL.

The chain uses TRBV11-2 and TRBJ1-1, with D unresolved. Germline V gives CDR1 SGHAT, CDR2 FQNNGV. V lost 6 bases and J lost 6, with 20 bases in between. The CDR3 runs to 15 residues. CDR3 DNA sequence: TGTGCCAGCAGTTCCAAGCCCGGGTGGGTACCTGAAGCTTTCTTT. Protein: CASSSKPGWVPEAFF.

This clone was detected only a few times. The chain carries TRBV30 and TRBJ2-5; TRBD1 matches 7 bases. The CDR3 is 13 residues long. J gave up 5 bases and V 3 bases, and 6 bases lay outside the gene matches. CDR1 GTSNPN and CDR2 SVGIG come from the germline V gene (reference sequence). The CDR3 DNA sequence: TGTGCCTGGAGCGAGGGGGCGCGGGAGACCCAGTACTTC. Its translation: CAWSEGARETQYF.